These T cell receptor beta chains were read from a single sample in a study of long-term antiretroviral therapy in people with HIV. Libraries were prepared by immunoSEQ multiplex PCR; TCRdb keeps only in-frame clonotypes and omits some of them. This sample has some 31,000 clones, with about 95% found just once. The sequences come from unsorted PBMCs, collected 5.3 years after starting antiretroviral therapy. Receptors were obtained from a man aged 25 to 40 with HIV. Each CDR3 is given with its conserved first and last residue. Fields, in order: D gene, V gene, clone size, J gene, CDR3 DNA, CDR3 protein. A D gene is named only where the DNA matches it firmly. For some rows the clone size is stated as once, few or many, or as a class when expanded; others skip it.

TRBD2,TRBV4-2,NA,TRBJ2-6,TGTGCCAGCAGCCAAGGGACTAGCAGCTCTGGGGCCAACGTCCTGACTTTC,CASSQGTSSSGANVLTF
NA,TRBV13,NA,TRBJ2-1,TGTGCCAGCAGCCCACGAGGGTCCTACAATGAGCAGTTCTTC,CASSPRGSYNEQFF
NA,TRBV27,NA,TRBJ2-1,TGTGCCAGCAGTTCTGGGACAACGGTCTACAATGAGCAGTTCTTC,CASSSGTTVYNEQFF
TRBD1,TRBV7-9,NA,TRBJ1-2,TGTGCCAGCAGCCTCAACGGGGGACAGGGGCTGTCAACCTTC,CASSLNGGQGLSTF
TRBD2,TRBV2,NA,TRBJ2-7,TGTGCCAGCAGGGCGGCTAGCGGAAGTACCACCGAGCAGTACTTC,CASRAASGSTTEQYF
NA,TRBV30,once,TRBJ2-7,TGTGCCTGGAGTGAGGGCTTGAAAAGTCCCTACGAGCAGTACTTC,CAWSEGLKSPYEQYF
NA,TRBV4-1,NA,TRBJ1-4,TGCGCCAGCAGCCAAGCCTATGGTTCAACTAATGAAAAACTGTTTTTT,CASSQAYGSTNEKLFF
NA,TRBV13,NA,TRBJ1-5,TGTGCCAGCAGCTCAGGGAATCAGCCCCAGCATTTT,CASSSGNQPQHF
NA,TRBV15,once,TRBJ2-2,TGTGCCACCAGCAGAGTTTCCGGGGGGGAGCTGTTTTTT,CATSRVSGGELFF
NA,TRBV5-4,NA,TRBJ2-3,TGTGCCAGCAGCTTGAATCAGGGGCGCCCCAGCACAGATACGCAGTATTTT,CASSLNQGRPSTDTQYF
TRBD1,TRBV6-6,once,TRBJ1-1,TGTGCCAGCAGTCAGGGGGTTTCTACTGAAGCTTTCTTT,CASSQGVSTEAFF
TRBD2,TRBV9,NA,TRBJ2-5,TGTGCCAGCAGCGTAGGACTAGCGGGAGACCAGTACTTC,CASSVGLAGDQYF
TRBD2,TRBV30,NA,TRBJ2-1,TGTGCCTGGGGGCGGGGGGAAAACTCCTACAATGAGCAGTTCTTC,CAWGRGENSYNEQFF
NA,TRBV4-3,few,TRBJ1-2,TGCGCCAGCAGCCAAGATAGAAGGAACTATGGCTACACCTTC,CASSQDRRNYGYTF
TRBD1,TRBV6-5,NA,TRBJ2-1,TGTGCCAGCAGGCGAAGACAGGGAATTGGGAATGAACAGTTCTTC,CASRRRQGIGNEQFF
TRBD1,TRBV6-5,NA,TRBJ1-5,TGTGCCAGCAGTTACGGACAGGGCGCTCAGCCCCAGCATTTT,CASSYGQGAQPQHF
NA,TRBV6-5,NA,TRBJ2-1,TGTGCCAGCCGAGGGGGGTACAATGAGCAGTTCTTC,CASRGGYNEQFF
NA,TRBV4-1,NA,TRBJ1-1,TGCGCCAGCAGCCGTCTCGGAGGGGAGGACACTGAAGCTTTCTTT,CASSRLGGEDTEAFF
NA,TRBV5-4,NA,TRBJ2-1,TGTGCCAGCAGCTTGGTCCCCCTTCTTGGCGGTCTCAATGAGCAGTTCTTC,CASSLVPLLGGLNEQFF
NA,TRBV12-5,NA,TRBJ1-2,TGTGCTAGTGGCCTGTCCGGACGGAACTATGGCTACACCTTC,CASGLSGRNYGYTF
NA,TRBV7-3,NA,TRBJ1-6,TGTGCCAGCAGCTTATTCGGGAAGGGAAGCTATAATTCACCCCTCCACTTT,CASSLFGKGSYNSPLHF
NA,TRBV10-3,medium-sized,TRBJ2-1,TGTGCCATCAGTGAGTCGCCGGGATCCCGGGGGTACAATGAGCAGTTCTTC,CAISESPGSRGYNEQFF
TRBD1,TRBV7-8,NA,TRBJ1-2,TGTGCCAGCAGCTTGGGGACAGGGGGAGATTATGGCTACACCTTC,CASSLGTGGDYGYTF
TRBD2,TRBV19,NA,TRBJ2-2,TGTGCCAGTCTAAGCGGGGGATTGAACACCGGGGAGCTGTTTTTT,CASLSGGLNTGELFF
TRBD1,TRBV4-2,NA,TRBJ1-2,TGTGCCAGCAGCCAAATACAGGGGGTGGGTAATGGCTACACCTTC,CASSQIQGVGNGYTF
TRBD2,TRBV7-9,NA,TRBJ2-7,TGTGCCAGCAGCTTCCAGCGGGGGACCTACGAGCAGTACTTC,CASSFQRGTYEQYF
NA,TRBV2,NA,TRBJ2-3,TGTGCCAGCAGCGCTTTGTTGACAGATACGCAGTATTTT,CASSALLTDTQYF
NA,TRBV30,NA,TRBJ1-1,TGTGCCTGGAGTGTAGGGACTCCTCCGTTTGCTTTCTTT,CAWSVGTPPFAFF
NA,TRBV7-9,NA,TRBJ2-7,TGTGCCAGCAGCTTTTCACAGGCCGAGCAGTACTTC,CASSFSQAEQYF
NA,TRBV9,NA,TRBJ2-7,TGTGCCAGCAGCGCCCCGGGAGCCCCGGGCGACGAGCAGTACTTC,CASSAPGAPGDEQYF
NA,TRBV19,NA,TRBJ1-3,TGTGCCAGCACGGACATTAGCTCTGGAAACACCATATATTTT,CASTDISSGNTIYF
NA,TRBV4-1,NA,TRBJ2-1,TGCGCCAGCAGCTTCCAATCGGGGAATGAGCAGTTCTTC,CASSFQSGNEQFF
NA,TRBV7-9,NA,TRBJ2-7,TGTGCCAGCACCCCCCCAGGTGGCTACGAGCAGTACTTC,CASTPPGGYEQYF
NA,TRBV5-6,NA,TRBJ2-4,TGTGCCAGCAGCTTTGGGGTAGCCAAAAACATTCAGTACTTC,CASSFGVAKNIQYF
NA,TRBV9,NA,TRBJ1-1,TGTGCCAGCAGCGGGGGGGGCACTGAAGCTTTCTTT,CASSGGGTEAFF
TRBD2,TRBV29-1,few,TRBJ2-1,TGCAGCGCAGAGAGACTAGCGGGGCCCTACAATGAGCAGTTCTTC,CSAERLAGPYNEQFF
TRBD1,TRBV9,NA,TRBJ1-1,TGTGCCAGCAGCGGAGGACAGGGCGGGGGGAACACTGAAGCTTTCTTT,CASSGGQGGGNTEAFF
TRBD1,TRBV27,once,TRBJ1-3,TGTGCCAGCAGTCGGACAGGACTAGGAGGAAACACCATATATTTT,CASSRTGLGGNTIYF
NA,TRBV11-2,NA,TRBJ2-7,TGTGCCAGCAGCTCCTCTCGGACAGCCATCTCCTACGAGCAGTACTTC,CASSSSRTAISYEQYF
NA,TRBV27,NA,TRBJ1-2,TGTGCCAGCAGAACCGGGACAAGGGCATCCTATGGCTACACCTTC,CASRTGTRASYGYTF
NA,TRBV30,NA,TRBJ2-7,TGTGCCTGGAGTCCCACCGGGGACGTCTCCTACGAGCAGTACTTC,CAWSPTGDVSYEQYF
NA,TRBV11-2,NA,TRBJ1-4,TGTGCCAGCAGCATGAGCCCGACTAATGAAAAACTGTTTTTT,CASSMSPTNEKLFF
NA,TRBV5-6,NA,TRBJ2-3,TGTGCCAGCAGCTTGGTTCTAGCAGTGAGCACAGATACGCAGTATTTT,CASSLVLAVSTDTQYF
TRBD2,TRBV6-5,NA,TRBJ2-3,TGTGCCAGCAATCCAAGTAGCGGGCATACGCAGTATTTT,CASNPSSGHTQYF
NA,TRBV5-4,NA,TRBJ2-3,TGTGCCAGCAGCTCACAGGATAGCGGAGATACGCAGTATTTT,CASSSQDSGDTQYF
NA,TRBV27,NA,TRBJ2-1,TGTGCCAGCAGTCTCCAGGGGGGGTTCGGGAATGAGCAGTTCTTC,CASSLQGGFGNEQFF
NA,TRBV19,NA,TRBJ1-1,TGTGCCAGTAGGGAATTAAACGGGGGATGGACTGAAGCTTTCTTT,CASRELNGGWTEAFF
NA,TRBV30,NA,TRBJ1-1,TGTGCCTGGACAGGGGTCACGGCGGGGAACACTGAAGCTTTCTTT,CAWTGVTAGNTEAFF
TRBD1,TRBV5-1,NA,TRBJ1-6,TGCGCCAGCAGCTTGGGACAGGGAAGTAATTCACCCCTCCACTTT,CASSLGQGSNSPLHF
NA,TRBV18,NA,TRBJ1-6,TGTGCCAGCTTTCGAAGGGACTCACCCCTCCACTTT,CASFRRDSPLHF